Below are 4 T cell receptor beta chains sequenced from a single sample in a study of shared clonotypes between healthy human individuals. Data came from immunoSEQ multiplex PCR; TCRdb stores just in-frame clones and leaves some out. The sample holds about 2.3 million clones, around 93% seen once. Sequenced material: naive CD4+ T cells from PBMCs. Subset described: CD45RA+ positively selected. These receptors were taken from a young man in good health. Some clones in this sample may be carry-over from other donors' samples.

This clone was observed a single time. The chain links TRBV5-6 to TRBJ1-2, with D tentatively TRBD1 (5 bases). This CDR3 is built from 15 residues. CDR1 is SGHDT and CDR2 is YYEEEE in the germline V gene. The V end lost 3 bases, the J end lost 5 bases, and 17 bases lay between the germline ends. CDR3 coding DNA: TGTGCCAGCAGCTCGATGTGGGACCGTAGATATGGCTACACCTTC. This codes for CASSSMWDRRYGYTF.

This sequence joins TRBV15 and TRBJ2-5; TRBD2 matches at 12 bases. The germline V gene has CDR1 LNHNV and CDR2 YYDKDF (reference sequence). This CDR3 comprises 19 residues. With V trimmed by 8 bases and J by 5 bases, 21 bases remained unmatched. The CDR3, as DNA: TGTGCCACCGCCAACCAGGGGACTAGCGGGTCCCTCGAGCGGGAGACCCAGTACTTC. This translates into CATANQGTSGSLERETQYF.

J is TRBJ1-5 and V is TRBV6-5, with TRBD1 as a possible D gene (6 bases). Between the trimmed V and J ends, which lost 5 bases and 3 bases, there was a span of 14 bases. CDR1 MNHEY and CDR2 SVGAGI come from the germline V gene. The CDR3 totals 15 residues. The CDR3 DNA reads TGTGCCAGCAGTCGACAGGCGGGGCTCAATCAGCCCCAGCATTTT. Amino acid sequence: CASSRQAGLNQPQHF.

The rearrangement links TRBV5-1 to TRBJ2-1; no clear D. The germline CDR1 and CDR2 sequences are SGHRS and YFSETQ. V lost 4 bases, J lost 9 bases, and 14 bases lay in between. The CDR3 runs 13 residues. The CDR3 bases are TGCGCCAGCAGCGTGGACGGGCACAGTGAGCAGTTCTTC. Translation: CASSVDGHSEQFF.